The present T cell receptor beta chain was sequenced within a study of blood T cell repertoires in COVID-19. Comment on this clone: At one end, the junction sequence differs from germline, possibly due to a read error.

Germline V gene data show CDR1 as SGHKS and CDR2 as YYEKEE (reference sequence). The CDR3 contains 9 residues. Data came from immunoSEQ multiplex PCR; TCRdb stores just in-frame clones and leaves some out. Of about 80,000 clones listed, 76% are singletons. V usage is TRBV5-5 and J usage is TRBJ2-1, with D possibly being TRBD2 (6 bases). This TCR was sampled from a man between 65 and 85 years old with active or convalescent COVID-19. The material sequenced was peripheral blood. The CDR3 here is CASGGTQIF. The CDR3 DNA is TGTGCCAGCGGCGGGACCCAGATCTTC. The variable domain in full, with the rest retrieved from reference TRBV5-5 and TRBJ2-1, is DAGVTQSPTHLIKTRGQQVTLRCSPISGHKSVSWYQQVLGQGPQFIFQYYEKEERGRGNFPDRFSARQFPNYSSELNVNALLLGDSALYLCASGGTQIFGPGTRLTVL.